This T cell receptor beta chain was sequenced in a study of tumor and adjacent non-tumor tissue in lung cancer. Study information: There were around 11 adenocarcinoma, 2 squamous cell carcinoma and 1 small cell lung cancer cases.

Three rounds of nested PCR, following a modified ARM-PCR protocol, produced the TCRbeta library. TCRdb redid the calling of the multiplex PCR reads with MiXCR, one entry per CDR3 protein. Of nearly 50,000 distinct CDR3 sequences in the sample, more than 55% were seen once. Study-wide points: Patients with more diverse tumor TCRs had worse survival.

This clonotype was counted many times. What it recognizes is unknown. The template was RNA from unsorted bulk tissue. Distant lung tissue was collected more than 3 cm away from the tumor edge. This receptor was identified in a woman aged 70-85 years with non-small cell lung cancer. The sample was distant non-tumor lung tissue.

The CDR3, as DNA: TGTGCCAGCAGTTCCCCGGGACAGGGTAATAACGAGCAGTACTTC. Protein product: CASSSPGQGNNEQYF. V gene TRBV6-5 combines with J gene TRBJ2-7; TRBD1 matches at 9 bases. The CDR3 has 15 amino acids. The J segment lost 5 bases and the V segment lost 4 bases, leaving 9 bases of the junction unmatched. Germline V lookup: CDR1 MNHEY, CDR2 SVGAGI.